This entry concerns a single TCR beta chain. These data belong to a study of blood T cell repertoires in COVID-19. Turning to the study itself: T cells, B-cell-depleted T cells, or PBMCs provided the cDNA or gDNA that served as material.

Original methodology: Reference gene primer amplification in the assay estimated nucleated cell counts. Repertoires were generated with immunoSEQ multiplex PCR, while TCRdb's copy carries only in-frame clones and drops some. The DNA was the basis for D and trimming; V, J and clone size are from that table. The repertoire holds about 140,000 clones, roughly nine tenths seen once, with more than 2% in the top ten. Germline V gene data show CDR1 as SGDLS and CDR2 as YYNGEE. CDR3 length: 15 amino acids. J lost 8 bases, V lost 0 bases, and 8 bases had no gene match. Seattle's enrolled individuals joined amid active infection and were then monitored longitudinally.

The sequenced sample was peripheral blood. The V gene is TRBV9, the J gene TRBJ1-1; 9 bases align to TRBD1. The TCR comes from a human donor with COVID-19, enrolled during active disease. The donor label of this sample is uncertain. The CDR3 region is CASSVDPTGGLEAFF. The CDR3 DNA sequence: TGTGCCAGCAGCGTAGATCCCACAGGGGGCTTGGAAGCTTTCTTT.